This T cell receptor (beta chain) was documented in a study of beta chain features in type 1 diabetes. Points from the study as a whole: A pattern of fewer insertions and more deletions at VDJ junctions was seen in type 1 diabetes patients.

The authors took one heparinised blood draw, averaging about 110 mL, from each donor. Isolation of CD4+ naive, central memory, regulatory and stem cell-like memory cells was achieved by sorting via CD45RO/CCR7/CD25/CD127/CD95/CD27. As every portion of the isolated RNA was reverse transcribed, the sequencing read expressed TCRB transcripts. Only in-frame clones appear in the TCRdb table, and some are missing; sequencing was by immunoSEQ multiplex PCR. The sample shows almost 350,000 clones, 15% to 20% of them seen only once. This clone was counted between two and nine times. Its specificity is unknown. The CDR3 is made up of 13 amino acids. Germline CDR1 reads GTSNPN; CDR2 reads SVGIG (reference sequence). V lost 5 bases, J lost 1 base, and 11 bases lay in between.

Specimen: naive CD4+ T cells from blood. The chain links TRBV30 to TRBJ2-5, with TRBD1 as a possible D gene (5 bases). The clonotype was recovered from a young woman in good health. The CDR3: CAWGRQIQETQYF. The CDR3 DNA is TGTGCCTGGGGTCGACAGATCCAAGAGACCCAGTACTTC. Drawing the rest from reference TRBV30 and TRBJ2-5, the complete variable domain is SQTIHQWPATLVQPVGSPLSLECTVEGTSNPNLYWYRQAAGRGLQLLFYSVGIGQISSEVPQNLSASRPQDRQFILSSKKLLLSDSGFYLCAWGRQIQETQYFGPGTRLLVL.